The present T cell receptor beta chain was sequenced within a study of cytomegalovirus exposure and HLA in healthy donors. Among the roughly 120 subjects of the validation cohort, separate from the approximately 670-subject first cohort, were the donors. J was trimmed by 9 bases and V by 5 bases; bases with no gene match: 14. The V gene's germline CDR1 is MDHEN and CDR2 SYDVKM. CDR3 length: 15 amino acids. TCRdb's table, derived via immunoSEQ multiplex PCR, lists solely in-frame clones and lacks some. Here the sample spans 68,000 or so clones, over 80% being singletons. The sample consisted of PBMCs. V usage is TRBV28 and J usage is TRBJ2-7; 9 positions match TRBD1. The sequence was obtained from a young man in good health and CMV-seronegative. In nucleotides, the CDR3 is TGTGCCAGCAGTGGGGCCGGGACAGGGAGGAGTGTGCAGTACTTC. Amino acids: CASSGAGTGRSVQYF.